The 18 T cell receptor beta chains presented below share a single source sample, sequenced in a study of T cells in Graves' hyperthyroidism and ophthalmopathy. TCR beta CDR3 region amplification was performed from RNA transcripts. The HTBI set primed first-round TCR CDR3 RT-PCR. TCRdb re-derived calls from the multiplex PCR reads in MiXCR, one entry per CDR3 protein. The sample contains fewer than 850,000 distinct CDR3 sequences, roughly 17% of which appear only once. Material: blood. These receptors were taken from a man between 50 and 59 years old with Graves' hyperthyroidism.

This clonotype has only a few counts. V usage is TRBV6-2 or TRBV6-3 and J usage is TRBJ2-7; no definite D call. With 11 bases removed from V and 5 bases from J, the gap between germline ends came to 4 bases. Germline V gene sequence: CDR1 MNHEY, CDR2 SVGEGT. The CDR3 consists of 8 residues. The CDR3 DNA is TGTGCCGCCCACGAGCAGTACTTC. This codes for CAAHEQYF.

The sample holds many counts of this clonotype. The CDR3 here is CASSLDRGLLVSTDTQYF. The CDR3 DNA sequence: TGTGCCAGCAGCTTAGATCGGGGACTCCTAGTTAGTACAGATACGCAGTATTTT. The chain uses TRBV11-2 and TRBJ2-3; tentatively, D is TRBD2 (6 bases). This CDR3 is built from 18 residues. Germline-derived CDR1 and CDR2 are SGHAT and FQNNGV. Trimming removed 0 bases from V and 3 bases from J, with 19 bases in between.

In its sample, this clonotype was seen many times. J is TRBJ2-6 and V is TRBV11-2; either TRBD1 or TRBD2 may fit D (6 bases each). Deletions cut 7 bases from V and 3 bases from J, with 19 bases between. This CDR3 has 17 amino acids. CDR1 and CDR2 (germline): SGHAT, FQNNGV. The CDR3 loop reads CASTQGAGGGGANVLTF. The DNA for the CDR3 is TGTGCCAGCACCCAAGGGGCCGGGGGCGGTGGGGCCAACGTCCTGACTTTC.

This clonotype was picked up a small number of times. A much larger clone lies one base from this, so it may be a read error. This sequence joins TRBV20-1 and TRBJ2-3, with 9 bases matching TRBD2. This CDR3 is built from 14 residues. The germline V gene encodes CDR1 DFQATT and CDR2 SNEGSKA (reference sequence). CDR3 sequence reads: CSARFGTSTDTQCF. The DNA for the CDR3 is TGCAGTGCTAGATTCGGGACTAGCACAGATACGCAGTGTTTT.

The gene calls are TRBV6-1 and TRBJ2-5, with TRBD1 identical over 8 bases. This CDR3 spans 14 amino acids. V trimming: 8 bases; J trimming: 1 base; junction bases outside the gene matches: 6. CDR1 MNHNS and CDR2 SASEGT come from the germline V gene. The CDR3 spells CASGWTGPQETQYF. The CDR3 DNA follows: TGTGCCAGCGGGTGGACAGGGCCCCAAGAGACCCAGTACTTC.

The chain recombines TRBV28 with TRBJ1-1, with 7 bases lining up with TRBD1. V was clipped by 4 bases and J by 6 bases; unmatched bases: 8. The length of the CDR3 is 14 residues. CDR1 and CDR2 (germline): MDHEN, SYDVKM. CDR3 sequence (DNA): TGTGCCAGCAGTTACACAGGGGTAACACCTGAAGCTTTCTTT. Its protein product is CASSYTGVTPEAFF.

This clonotype was detected only a few times. The chain uses TRBV5-1 and TRBJ2-1; TRBD2 matches 7 bases. Germline V lookup: CDR1 SGHRS, CDR2 YFSETQ. The CDR3 spans 17 residues. V trimming: 5 bases; J trimming: 0 bases; junction bases outside the gene matches: 11. CDR3 DNA: TGCGCCAGCAGAACTTCTCAGCGGGGTATCTCCTACAATGAGCAGTTCTTC. Amino acids: CASRTSQRGISYNEQFF.

The chain recombines TRBV5-1 with TRBJ1-2; 8 positions agree with TRBD1. This CDR3 contains 15 residues. Germline V gene data show CDR1 as SGHRS and CDR2 as YFSETQ. The V gene end was trimmed by 5 bases and the J gene end by 2 bases; junction bases not matched to a gene: 8. The CDR3 region is CASRPGGTGNYGYTF. In DNA form, the CDR3 reads TGCGCCAGCAGACCAGGGGGGACAGGAAACTATGGCTACACCTTC.

This clonotype was detected many times. The CDR3: CASSLRWGRLNEQYF. The CDR3 bases are TGTGCCAGCAGTTTAAGGTGGGGGAGACTTAACGAGCAGTACTTC. The chain combines TRBV27 with TRBJ2-7; the D call may be TRBD1 or TRBD2 (5 bases each). Germline assignment: CDR1 MNHEY and CDR2 SMNVEV (reference sequence). V lost 2 bases, J lost 5 bases, and 16 bases lay in between. The CDR3 covers 15 residues.

The chain joins TRBV6-1 to TRBJ2-3, with D tentatively TRBD1 (5 bases). V was shortened by 7 bases and J by 2 bases, with 25 bases between the two germline ends. The germline CDR1 and CDR2 sequences are MNHNS and SASEGT. The CDR3 covers 18 residues. The CDR3 sequence is CASTRPPPGAVFTDTQYF. The CDR3, as DNA: TGTGCCAGCACCCGTCCCCCCCCTGGGGCAGTCTTCACAGATACGCAGTATTTT.

The chain uses TRBV2 and TRBJ2-7, with 11 bases fitting TRBD2. V shed 11 bases and J 0 bases; nucleotides not matched to a gene: 9. Germline V CDR1 and CDR2: SNHLY, FYNNEI. This CDR3 has 15 residues. CDR3 in DNA: TGTGCCTCGCAAGGACTAGCGGGTGCCTCCTACGAGCAGTACTTC. Translated, it gives CASQGLAGASYEQYF.

This clonotype has a handful of counts. At one end, the junction sequence differs from germline, possibly due to a read error. The chain employs TRBV7-7 and TRBJ2-1, with 11 nucleotides matching TRBD1. The germline V gene encodes CDR1 SSHAT and CDR2 FNYEAQ (reference sequence). The CDR3 covers 15 residues. As DNA, the CDR3 is TGTGCTAGCAGCGTAGGGACAGGGGGCTACAATGAGCAGTTCTTC. It yields the protein CASSVGTGGYNEQFF.

This chain links TRBV2 with TRBJ2-2; 9 bases are shared with TRBD2. V shed 2 bases and J 6 bases; nucleotides not matched to a gene: 1. The CDR3 loop spans 14 amino acids. Germline CDR1 SNHLY, CDR2 FYNNEI. As DNA, the CDR3 is TGTGCCAGCAGTGAATTAGCGGGAGCCGGGGAGCTGTTTTTT. Translation gives CASSELAGAGELFF.

This clonotype was found many times. The rearrangement uses TRBV13 and TRBJ1-2, with no clear D. The CDR3 consists of 16 residues. From germline, CDR1 is PRHDT and CDR2 FYEKMQ (reference sequence). V lost 0 bases to trimming and J lost 5 bases, with 16 bases between them. CDR3 loop: CASSLGAVAVGYGYTF. The CDR3 DNA is TGTGCCAGCAGCTTAGGGGCAGTGGCAGTCGGGTATGGCTACACCTTC.

This clonotype was detected many times. The chain uses TRBV28 and TRBJ2-1, with D hard to call. The CDR3 consists of 12 residues. Trimming left V 3 bases short and J 10 bases short, with 10 bases between. CDR1 and CDR2 (germline): MDHEN, SYDVKM. CDR3 bases: TGTGCCAGCAGTTTGCGGCTGGGAGAGCAGTTCTTC. Translated, it gives CASSLRLGEQFF.

This clonotype was counted a few times. The chain employs TRBV10-3 and TRBJ2-3; TRBD2 aligns across 12 bases. The CDR3 totals 16 residues. Germline V gene data show CDR1 as ENHRY and CDR2 as SYGVKD. V gave up 4 bases and J gave up 3 bases; unmatched junction bases: 5. CDR3 loop: CAISAASGRGTDTQYF. CDR3 bases: TGTGCCATCAGTGCGGCTAGCGGGAGGGGTACAGATACGCAGTATTTT.

In its sample, this clonotype was seen many times. The V call is TRBV11-2, the J call TRBJ2-2; TRBD1 or TRBD2 may be the D gene (5 bases each). CDR3 size: 13 residues. Trimming left V 5 bases short and J 9 bases short, with 13 bases between. Germline V gene sequence: CDR1 SGHAT, CDR2 FQNNGV. The CDR3 DNA is TGTGCCAGCAGCCGAGGGGTGGAGAGGGAGCTGTTTTTT. Protein sequence: CASSRGVERELFF.

This rearrangement joins TRBV7-3 to TRBJ2-1, with TRBD2 identical over 14 bases. The CDR3 contains 17 residues. From germline, CDR1 is SGHTA and CDR2 FQGTGA. The V and J ends lost 5 bases and 7 bases, in that order; junction bases with no gene match: 10. DNA of the CDR3: TGTGCCAGCAGCCTTAGAAGCGGACTAGCGGGAGGTAATGAGCAGTTCTTC. Encoded protein: CASSLRSGLAGGNEQFF.